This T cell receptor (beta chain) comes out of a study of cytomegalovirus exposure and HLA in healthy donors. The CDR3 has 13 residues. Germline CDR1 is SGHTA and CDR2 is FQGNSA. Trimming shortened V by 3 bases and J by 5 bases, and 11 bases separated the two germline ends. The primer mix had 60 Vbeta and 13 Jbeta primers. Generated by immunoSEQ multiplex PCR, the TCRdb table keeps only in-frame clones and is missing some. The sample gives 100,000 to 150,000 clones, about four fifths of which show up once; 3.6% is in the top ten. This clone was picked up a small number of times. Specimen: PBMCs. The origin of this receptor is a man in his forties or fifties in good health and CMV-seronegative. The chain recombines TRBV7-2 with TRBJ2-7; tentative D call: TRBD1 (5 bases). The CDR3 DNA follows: TGTGCCAGCAGCTTGGGGCCTGGTGACGAGCAGTACTTC. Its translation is CASSLGPGDEQYF.